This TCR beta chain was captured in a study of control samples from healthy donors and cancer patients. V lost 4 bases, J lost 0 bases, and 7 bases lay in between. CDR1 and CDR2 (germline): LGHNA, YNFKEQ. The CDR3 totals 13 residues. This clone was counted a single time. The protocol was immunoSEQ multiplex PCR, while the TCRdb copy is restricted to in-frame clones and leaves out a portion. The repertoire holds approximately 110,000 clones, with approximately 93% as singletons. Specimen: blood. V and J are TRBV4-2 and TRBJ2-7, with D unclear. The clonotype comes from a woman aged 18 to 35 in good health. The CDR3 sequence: CASSPLNSYEQYF. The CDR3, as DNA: TGTGCCAGCAGCCCACTTAACTCCTACGAGCAGTACTTC.